This T cell receptor (beta chain) was found in a study of blood T cells in healthy people across ages. Findings and caveats of the study: Reliance upon unsorted PBMCs precluded definitive naive versus antigen-experienced comparison.

The CDR3 totals 14 residues. The ends were cut back, 6 bases at V and 1 base at J, with 10 bases in the middle. Looked up from germline, CDR1 is SGHTA and CDR2 is FQGNSA. Sample-barcoded 5' priming and a J-beta primer mix drove a second PCR of 7 to 11 cycles. MiXCR was run by TCRdb on the 5' RACE reads, yielding one entry per CDR3 protein. Seen here are around 870,000 distinct CDR3 sequences, 29% observed once, and the top ten hold approximately 15%. As regards this clonotype: The antigen is not known.

At least 5.5 micrograms of total RNA were extracted per sample. The TCR originated in a woman of 80 years or more in good health. The gene calls are TRBV7-2 and TRBJ1-5, with D possibly TRBD1 on 5 matching bases. Source material: blood. The CDR3 is CASRPGSSNQPQHF. The CDR3 region has the DNA TGTGCCAGCAGGCCAGGGTCAAGCAATCAGCCCCAGCATTTT.